This T cell receptor (beta chain) was retrieved from a study of blood T cells in healthy people across ages. About this clonotype itself: As yet, its antigen is unknown.

The use of a sample-barcoded 5' primer and a J-beta primer mix characterized a second PCR of about 7 to 12 cycles. Carrying 12 random nucleotides, a template-switch adaptor labeled each individual cDNA molecule. TCRdb independently ran MiXCR on the 5' RACE reads; one entry per CDR3 protein. The sample has around 990,000 distinct CDR3 sequences, under 30% seen once. Total RNA, at least 6 micrograms per sample, came from PBMCs. Study-level findings and limits: The unknown donor CMV status may have confounded expanded clonotype changes. Long-lived donors exceeded aged donors in naive CD4+ cells and diversity.

These sequences were also reported in another study, on T cells of mothers and their children.

The TCR was taken from a girl aged 2-10 years in good health. The sequenced sample consisted of blood.

The CDR3 reads CASSLKTPGKNIQYF. The CDR3 DNA sequence: TGTGCCAGCAGCTTGAAAACACCCGGGAAAAACATTCAGTACTTC. V gene TRBV11-2 combines with J gene TRBJ2-4, with unresolved D. The CDR3 runs to 15 residues. Trimming removed 3 bases at V and 4 bases at J, with 13 bases between. Germline CDR1 SGHAT, CDR2 FQNNGV. The whole variable domain, filled in from reference TRBV11-2 and TRBJ2-4, reads EAGVAQSPRYKIIEKRQSVAFWCNPISGHATLYWYQQILGQGPKLLIQFQNNGVVDDSQLPKDRFSAERLKGVDSTLKIQPAKLEDSAVYLCASSLKTPGKNIQYFGAGTRLSVL.